Listed below are T cell receptor beta chains from one sample, sequenced in a study of cytomegalovirus exposure and HLA in healthy donors. Some clones are missing from TCRdb's copy, which holds only in-frame ones; the method was immunoSEQ multiplex PCR. This sample yields some 170,000 clones, of which about four fifths are seen a single time; roughly 13% belongs to the top ten. The specimen sequenced was PBMCs. The receptors shown here come from a woman in her forties or fifties in good health and CMV-seronegative. The CDR3 runs from the conserved cysteine through the conserved F or W. D genes are given only for firm matches. The size entry is marked missing in some rows and otherwise reads once, few, many or a size class.

d_gene	j_gene	v_gene	abundance	CDR3nt	CDR3aa
TRBD1	TRBJ1-2	TRBV29-1	NA	TGCAGCGGGGGGTGGACAGGGTCGAATGGCTACACCTTC	CSGGWTGSNGYTF
NA	TRBJ2-1	TRBV19	NA	TGTGCCAGTAGTACCCCAGGAGGCGGCTCCTACAATGAGCAGTTCTTC	CASSTPGGGSYNEQFF
NA	TRBJ2-7	TRBV7-9	NA	TGTGCCAGCAGCTTAGTGACCCGGGGTCTCGAGCAGTACTTC	CASSLVTRGLEQYF
TRBD1	TRBJ1-6	TRBV2	NA	TGTGCCAGCAGACCTGACAGGGCTAACTATAATTCACCCCTCCACTTT	CASRPDRANYNSPLHF
NA	TRBJ2-2	TRBV7-9	once	TGTGCCAGCAGCTTAGCTACCCCCCGGGGAAACGGGGAGCTGTTTTTT	CASSLATPRGNGELFF
TRBD1	TRBJ1-4	TRBV4-2	NA	TGTGCCAGCAGCCAAGATCGAGACAGGGGCCAAGAAAAACTGTTTTTT	CASSQDRDRGQEKLFF
TRBD1	TRBJ1-1	TRBV6-6	NA	TGTGCCAGCAGCGGAGACAGGGAGCGCACTGAAGCTTTCTTT	CASSGDRERTEAFF
TRBD1	TRBJ2-2	TRBV7-2	once	TGTGCCAGCAGACTCGGGACAGACCTCACCGGGGAGCTGTTTTTT	CASRLGTDLTGELFF
NA	TRBJ1-1	TRBV4-1	NA	TGCGCCAGCAGCCAAAACGGAGGGACCACTGAAGCTTTCTTT	CASSQNGGTTEAFF
NA	TRBJ1-2	TRBV7-2	NA	TGTGCCAGCAGCCGGACGGGGAGTGGCTACACCTTC	CASSRTGSGYTF
NA	TRBJ1-1	TRBV11-2	once	TGTGCCAGCAGCTCCTACCCCGGGACAAAGGAGAGGGAAGCTTTCTTT	CASSSYPGTKEREAFF
TRBD2	TRBJ2-3	TRBV28	NA	TGTGCCAGCAGTTCCCCGACCCCGGGACTAGCTTCCACAGATACGCAGTATTTT	CASSSPTPGLASTDTQYF
NA	TRBJ2-2	TRBV10-3	NA	TGTGCCATCAGTGAGTCGAGGCAGGGGTCGACCGGGGAGCTGTTTTTT	CAISESRQGSTGELFF
NA	TRBJ2-7	TRBV19	NA	TGTGCCAGTAGCCAAGCGTACGAGCAGTACTTC	CASSQAYEQYF
TRBD1	TRBJ2-2	TRBV6-6	NA	TGTGCCAGCAGCTCGGACAGGGGGGACACCGGGGAGCTGTTTTTT	CASSSDRGDTGELFF
NA	TRBJ2-7	TRBV7-8	NA	TGTGCCAGCAGCTACCTAGGATCTGAATACGAGCAGTACTTC	CASSYLGSEYEQYF
NA	TRBJ1-6	TRBV7-8	NA	TGTGCCAGCAGCTTAGAGGGCCCAGGGGCAATTGGTTCACCCCTCCACTTT	CASSLEGPGAIGSPLHF
TRBD1	TRBJ2-7	TRBV19	NA	TGTGCCAGTTCCGGGCGGACAGGGAACTACGAGCAGTACTTC	CASSGRTGNYEQYF
NA	TRBJ2-3	TRBV9	NA	TGTGCCAGCAGCGTAGTTGGTAGTTCAGATACGCAGTATTTT	CASSVVGSSDTQYF
TRBD2	TRBJ2-7	TRBV13	NA	TGTGCCAGCAGCTCCCCGAGGGGACTAGCGGGAGGGCCCTACGAGCAGTACTTC	CASSSPRGLAGGPYEQYF
TRBD1	TRBJ2-3	TRBV2	NA	TGTGCCAGCAGGAACCGGGACAGGGGCCCAGATACGCAGTATTTT	CASRNRDRGPDTQYF
TRBD2	TRBJ2-1	TRBV6-4	once	TGTGCCAGCAGTGACGAGGGAGGGAGCGATGAGCAGTTCTTC	CASSDEGGSDEQFF
NA	TRBJ2-7	TRBV7-3	NA	TGTGCCAGCAGCTTAAAGGGGGAATTCTACGAGCAGTACTTC	CASSLKGEFYEQYF
NA	TRBJ2-2	TRBV5-6	once	TGTGCCAGCAGCACCCTGACTCAAGACACCGGGGAGCTGTTTTTT	CASSTLTQDTGELFF